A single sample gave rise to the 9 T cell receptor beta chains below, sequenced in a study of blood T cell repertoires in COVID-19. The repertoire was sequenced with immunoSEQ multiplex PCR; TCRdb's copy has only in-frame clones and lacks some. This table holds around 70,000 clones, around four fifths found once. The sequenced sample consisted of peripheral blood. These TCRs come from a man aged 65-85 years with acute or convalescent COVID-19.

The CDR3 nucleotides read TGTGCCATCAGAATGACTCTTGAGAATTCACCCCTCCACTTT. This translates into CAIRMTLENSPLHF. V usage is TRBV10-3 and J usage is TRBJ1-6; D unclear. V was cut by 6 bases and J by 7 bases, with 13 bases left in between. The CDR3 consists of 14 residues. Germline V gene lookup returns CDR1 ENHRY and CDR2 SYGVKD.

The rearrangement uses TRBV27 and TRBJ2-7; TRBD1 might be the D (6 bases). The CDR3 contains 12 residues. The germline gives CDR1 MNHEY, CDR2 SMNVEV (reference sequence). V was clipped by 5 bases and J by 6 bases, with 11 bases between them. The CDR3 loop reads CASSRGQSEQYF. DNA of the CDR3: TGTGCCAGCAGTAGGGGACAAAGCGAGCAGTACTTC.

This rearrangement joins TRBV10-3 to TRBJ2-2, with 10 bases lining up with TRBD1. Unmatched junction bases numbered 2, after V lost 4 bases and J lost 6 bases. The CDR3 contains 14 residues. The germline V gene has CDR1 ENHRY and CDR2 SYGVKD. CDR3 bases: TGTGCCATCAGTGCAGACAGGGGGCCCGGGGAGCTGTTTTTT. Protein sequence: CAISADRGPGELFF.

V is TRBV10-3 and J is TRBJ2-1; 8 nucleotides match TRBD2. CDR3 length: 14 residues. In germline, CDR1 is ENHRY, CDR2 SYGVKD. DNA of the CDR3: TGTGCTCAGTCGGCTAGCGGAAGCGGGGGTGAGCAGTTCTTC. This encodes CAQSASGSGGEQFF.

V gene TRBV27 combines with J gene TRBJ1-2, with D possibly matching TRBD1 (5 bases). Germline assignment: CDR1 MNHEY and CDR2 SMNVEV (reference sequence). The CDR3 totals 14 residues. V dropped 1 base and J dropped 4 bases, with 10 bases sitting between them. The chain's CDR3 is CASSLYQGSYGYTF. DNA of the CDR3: TGTGCCAGCAGTTTATACCAGGGCTCCTATGGCTACACCTTC.

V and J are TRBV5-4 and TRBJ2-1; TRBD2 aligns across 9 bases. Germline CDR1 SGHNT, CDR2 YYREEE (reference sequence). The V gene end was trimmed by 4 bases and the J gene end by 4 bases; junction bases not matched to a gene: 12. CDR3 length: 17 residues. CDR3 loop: CASSPLRLAEGYNEQFF. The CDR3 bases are TGTGCCAGCAGCCCCTTAAGACTAGCGGAGGGTTACAATGAGCAGTTCTTC. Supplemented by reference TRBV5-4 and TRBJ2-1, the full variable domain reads ETGVTQSPTHLIKTRGQQVTLRCSSQSGHNTVSWYQQALGQGPQFIFQYYREEENGRGNFPPRFSGLQFPNYSSELNVNALELDDSALYLCASSPLRLAEGYNEQFFGPGTRLTVL.

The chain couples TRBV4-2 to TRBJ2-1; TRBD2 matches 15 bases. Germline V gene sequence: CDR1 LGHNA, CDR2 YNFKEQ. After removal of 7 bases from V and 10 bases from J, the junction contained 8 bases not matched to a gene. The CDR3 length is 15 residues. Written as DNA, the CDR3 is TGTGCCAGCACCCCCTCGGGACTAGCGGGAGGAGAGCAGTTCTTC. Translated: CASTPSGLAGGEQFF.

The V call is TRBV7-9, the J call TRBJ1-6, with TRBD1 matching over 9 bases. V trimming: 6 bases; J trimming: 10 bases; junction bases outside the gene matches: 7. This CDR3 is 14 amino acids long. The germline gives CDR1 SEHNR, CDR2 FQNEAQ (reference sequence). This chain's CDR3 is CASRTTGGDSPLHF. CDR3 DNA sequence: TGTGCCAGCAGGACTACAGGGGGCGACTCACCCCTCCACTTT.

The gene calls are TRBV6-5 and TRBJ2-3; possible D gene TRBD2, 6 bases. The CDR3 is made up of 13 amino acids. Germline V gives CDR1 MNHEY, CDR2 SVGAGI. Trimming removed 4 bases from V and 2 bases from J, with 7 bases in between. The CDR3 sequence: CASSWDSTDTQYF. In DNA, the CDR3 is TGTGCCAGCAGTTGGGACTCCACAGATACGCAGTATTTT.